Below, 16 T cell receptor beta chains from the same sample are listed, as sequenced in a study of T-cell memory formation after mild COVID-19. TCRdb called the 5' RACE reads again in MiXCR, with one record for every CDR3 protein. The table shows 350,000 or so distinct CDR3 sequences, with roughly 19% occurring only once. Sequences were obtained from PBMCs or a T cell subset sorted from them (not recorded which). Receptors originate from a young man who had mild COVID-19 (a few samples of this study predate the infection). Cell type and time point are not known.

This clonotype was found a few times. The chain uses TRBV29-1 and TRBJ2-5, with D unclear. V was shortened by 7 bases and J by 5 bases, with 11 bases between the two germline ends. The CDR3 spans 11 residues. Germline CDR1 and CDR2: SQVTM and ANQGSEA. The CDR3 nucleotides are TGCAGCGCTAACAATTGGGAGACCCAGTACTTC. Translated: CSANNWETQYF.

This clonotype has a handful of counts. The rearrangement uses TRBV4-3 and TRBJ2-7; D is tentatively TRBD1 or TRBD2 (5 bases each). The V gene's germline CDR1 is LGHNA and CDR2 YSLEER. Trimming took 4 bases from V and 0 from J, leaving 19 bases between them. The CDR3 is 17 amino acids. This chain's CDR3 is CASSRGMPKRGSYEQYV. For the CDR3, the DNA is TGCGCCAGCAGCCGGGGCATGCCGAAACGGGGCTCCTACGAGCAGTACGTC.

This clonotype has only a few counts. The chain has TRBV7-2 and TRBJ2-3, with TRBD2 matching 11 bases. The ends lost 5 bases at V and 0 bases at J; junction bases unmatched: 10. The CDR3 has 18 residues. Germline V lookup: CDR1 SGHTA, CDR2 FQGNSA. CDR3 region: CASSVRGLAAYSTDTQYF. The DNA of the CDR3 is TGTGCCAGCAGCGTGAGGGGACTAGCGGCCTATAGCACAGATACGCAGTATTTT.

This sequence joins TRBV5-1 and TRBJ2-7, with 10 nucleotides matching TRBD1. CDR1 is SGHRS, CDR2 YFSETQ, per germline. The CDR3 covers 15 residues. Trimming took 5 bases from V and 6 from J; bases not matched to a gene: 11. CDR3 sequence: CASRAGTGVPSEQYF. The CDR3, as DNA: TGCGCCAGCAGAGCCGGGACAGGGGTTCCTAGCGAGCAGTACTTC.

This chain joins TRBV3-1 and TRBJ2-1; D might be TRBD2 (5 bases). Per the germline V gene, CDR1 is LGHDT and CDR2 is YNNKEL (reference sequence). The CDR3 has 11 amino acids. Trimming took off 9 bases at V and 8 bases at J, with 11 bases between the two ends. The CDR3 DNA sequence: TGTGCCAGTGCGGGTTACGATGAGCAGTTCTTC. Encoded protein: CASAGYDEQFF.

CDR3 sequence reads: CASSSGTHGAEAFF. CDR3 nucleotides: TGCGCCAGCAGCTCCGGGACACATGGCGCCGAAGCTTTCTTT. V gene TRBV5-1 combines with J gene TRBJ1-1, with TRBD1 as a possible D gene (6 bases). The CDR3 runs 14 residues. Germline V lookup: CDR1 SGHRS, CDR2 YFSETQ. The V end was cut by 3 bases, the J end by 8 bases, with 17 bases between.

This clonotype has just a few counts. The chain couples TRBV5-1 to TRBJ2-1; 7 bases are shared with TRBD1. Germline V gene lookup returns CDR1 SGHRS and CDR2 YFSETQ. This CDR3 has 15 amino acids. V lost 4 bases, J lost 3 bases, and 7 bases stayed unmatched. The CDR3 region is CASSPVDRDYNEQFF. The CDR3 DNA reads TGCGCCAGCAGCCCGGTCGACAGGGACTACAATGAGCAGTTCTTC.

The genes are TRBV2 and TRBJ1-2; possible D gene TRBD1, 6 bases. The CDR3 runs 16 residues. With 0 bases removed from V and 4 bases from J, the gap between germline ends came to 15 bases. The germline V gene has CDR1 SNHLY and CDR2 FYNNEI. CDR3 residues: CASSEASRGLSYGYTF. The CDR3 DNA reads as TGTGCCAGCAGTGAAGCCAGCCGGGGGCTTAGCTATGGCTACACCTTC. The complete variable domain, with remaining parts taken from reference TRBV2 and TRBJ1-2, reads EPEVTQTPSHQVTQMGQEVILRCVPISNHLYFYWYRQILGQKVEFLVSFYNNEISEKSEIFDDQFSVERPDGSNFTLKIRSTKLEDSAMYFCASSEASRGLSYGYTFGSGTRLTVV.

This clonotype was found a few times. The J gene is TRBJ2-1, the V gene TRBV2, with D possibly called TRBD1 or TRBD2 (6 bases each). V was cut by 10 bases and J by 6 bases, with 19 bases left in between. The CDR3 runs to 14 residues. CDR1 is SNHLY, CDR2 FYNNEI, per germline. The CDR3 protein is CATMTNRDFNEQFF. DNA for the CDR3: TGTGCCACCATGACCAACAGGGACTTCAATGAGCAGTTCTTC.

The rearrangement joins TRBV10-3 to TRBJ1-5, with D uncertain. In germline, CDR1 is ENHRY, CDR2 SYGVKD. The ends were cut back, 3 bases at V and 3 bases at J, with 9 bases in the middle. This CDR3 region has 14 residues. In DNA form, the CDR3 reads TGTGCCATCAGTGACGGGCGGGACAATCAGCCCCAGCATTTT. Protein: CAISDGRDNQPQHF.

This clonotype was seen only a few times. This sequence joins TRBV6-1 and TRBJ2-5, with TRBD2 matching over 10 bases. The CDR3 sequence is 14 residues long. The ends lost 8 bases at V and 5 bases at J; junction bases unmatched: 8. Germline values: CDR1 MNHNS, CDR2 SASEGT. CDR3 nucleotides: TGTGCCAGCCAGCGGGGGGGGATGATGGAGACCCAGTACTTC. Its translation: CASQRGGMMETQYF.

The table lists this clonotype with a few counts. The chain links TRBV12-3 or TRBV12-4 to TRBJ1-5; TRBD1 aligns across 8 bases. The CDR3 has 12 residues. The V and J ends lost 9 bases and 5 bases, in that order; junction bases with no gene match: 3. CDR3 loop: CASKTGDQPQHF. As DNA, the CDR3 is TGTGCCAGTAAGACAGGGGATCAGCCCCAGCATTTT.

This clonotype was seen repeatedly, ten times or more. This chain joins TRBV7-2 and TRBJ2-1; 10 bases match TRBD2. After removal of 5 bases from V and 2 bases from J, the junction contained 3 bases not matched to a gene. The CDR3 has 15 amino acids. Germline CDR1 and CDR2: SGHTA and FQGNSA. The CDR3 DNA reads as TGTGCCAGCAGCCTAAGCGGGGGGGCCTACAATGAGCAGTTCTTC. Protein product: CASSLSGGAYNEQFF.

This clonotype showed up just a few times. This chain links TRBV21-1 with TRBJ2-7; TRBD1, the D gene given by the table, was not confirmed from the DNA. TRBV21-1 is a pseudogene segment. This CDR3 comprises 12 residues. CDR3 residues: CASSITGSTQYF. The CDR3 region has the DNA TGTGCCAGCAGCATCACAGGATCTACGCAGTACTTC.

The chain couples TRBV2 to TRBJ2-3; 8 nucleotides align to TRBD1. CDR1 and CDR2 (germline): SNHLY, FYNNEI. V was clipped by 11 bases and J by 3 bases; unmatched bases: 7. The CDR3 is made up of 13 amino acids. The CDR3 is CASTGQATDTQYF. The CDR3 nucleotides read TGTGCCTCCACGGGACAGGCGACAGATACGCAGTATTTT. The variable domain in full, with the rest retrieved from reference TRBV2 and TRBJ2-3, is EPEVTQTPSHQVTQMGQEVILRCVPISNHLYFYWYRQILGQKVEFLVSFYNNEISEKSEIFDDQFSVERPDGSNFTLKIRSTKLEDSAMYFCASTGQATDTQYFGPGTRLTVL.

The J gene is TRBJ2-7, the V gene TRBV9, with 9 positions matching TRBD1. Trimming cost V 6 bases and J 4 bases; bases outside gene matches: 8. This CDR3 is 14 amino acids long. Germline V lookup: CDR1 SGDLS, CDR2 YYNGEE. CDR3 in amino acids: CASTWGQGLYEQYF. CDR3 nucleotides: TGTGCCAGCACGTGGGGACAGGGCCTGTACGAGCAGTACTTC. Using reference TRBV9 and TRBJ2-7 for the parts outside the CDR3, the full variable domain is DSGVTQTPKHLITATGQRVTLRCSPRSGDLSVYWYQQSLDQGLQFLIQYYNGEERAKGNILERFSAQQFPDLHSELNLSSLELGDSALYFCASTWGQGLYEQYFGPGTRLTVT.